This TCR beta chain was captured in a study of T-cell memory formation after mild COVID-19. The CDR3 consists of 19 residues. Germline-derived CDR1 and CDR2 are SGHDT and YYEEEE. V was pared by 0 bases and J by 4 bases, with 15 bases of the junction left unmatched. TCRdb called the 5' RACE reads again in MiXCR, with one record for every CDR3 protein. The sample yields approximately 410,000 distinct CDR3 sequences, 20% to 30% seen once. In its sample, this clonotype was seen a few times. What was sequenced was PBMCs or a T cell subset sorted from them (not recorded which). The rearrangement joins TRBV5-6 to TRBJ1-2; TRBD1 agrees at 10 bases. This sequence was found in an adult woman who had mild COVID-19 (a few samples of this study predate the infection). Cell type and time point are not known. The CDR3 protein is CASSLGPGTGAVWSYGYTF. In nucleotides, the CDR3 is TGTGCCAGCAGCTTGGGCCCCGGGACAGGGGCAGTGTGGAGCTATGGCTACACCTTC.